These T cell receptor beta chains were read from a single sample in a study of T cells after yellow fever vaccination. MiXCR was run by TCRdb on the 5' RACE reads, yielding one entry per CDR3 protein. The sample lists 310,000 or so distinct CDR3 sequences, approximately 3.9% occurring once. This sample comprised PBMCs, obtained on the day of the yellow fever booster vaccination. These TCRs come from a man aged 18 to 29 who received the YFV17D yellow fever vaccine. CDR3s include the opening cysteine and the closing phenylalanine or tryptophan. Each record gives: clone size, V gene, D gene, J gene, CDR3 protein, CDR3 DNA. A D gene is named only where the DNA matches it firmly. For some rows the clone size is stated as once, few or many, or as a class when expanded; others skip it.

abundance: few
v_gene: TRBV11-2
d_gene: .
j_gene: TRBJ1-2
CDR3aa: CASSLGPEGFTF
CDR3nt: TGTGCCAGCAGCTTGGGGCCCGAGGGATTTACCTTC

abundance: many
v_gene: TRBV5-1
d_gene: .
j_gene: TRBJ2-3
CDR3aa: CASSLSGESTDTQYF
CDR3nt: TGCGCCAGCAGCTTGTCCGGGGAGTCCACAGATACGCAGTATTTT

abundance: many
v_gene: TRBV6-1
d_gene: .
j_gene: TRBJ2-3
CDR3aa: CASGGLGADTQYF
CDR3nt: TGTGCCAGCGGGGGGCTAGGCGCAGATACGCAGTATTTT

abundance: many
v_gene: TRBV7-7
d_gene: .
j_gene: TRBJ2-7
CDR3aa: CASSLGASGAYEQYF
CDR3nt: TGTGCCAGCAGCTTAGGGGCCTCGGGGGCCTACGAGCAGTACTTC

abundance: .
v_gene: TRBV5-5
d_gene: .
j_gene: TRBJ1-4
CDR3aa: CASSSKPRFEKLFF
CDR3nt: TGTGCCAGCAGCTCCAAGCCCAGGTTTGAAAAACTGTTTTTT

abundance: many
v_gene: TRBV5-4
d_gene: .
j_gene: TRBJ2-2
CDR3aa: CASAGWNTGELFF
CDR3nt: TGTGCCAGCGCCGGATGGAACACCGGGGAGCTGTTTTTT

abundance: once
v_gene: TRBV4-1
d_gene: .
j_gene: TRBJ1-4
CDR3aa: CASSQLGVLMEKLFF
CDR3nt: TGCGCCAGCAGCCAACTAGGGGTTTTGATGGAAAAACTGTTTTTT

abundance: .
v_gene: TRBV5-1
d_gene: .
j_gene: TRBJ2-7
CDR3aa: CASSLVRGALNEQYF
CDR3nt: TGCGCCAGCAGCTTGGTTCGGGGGGCCCTGAACGAGCAGTACTTC

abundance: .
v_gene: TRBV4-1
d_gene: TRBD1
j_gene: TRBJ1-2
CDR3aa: CASSHLGQGALGYTF
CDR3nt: TGCGCCAGCAGCCACCTAGGACAGGGGGCGCTTGGCTACACCTTC

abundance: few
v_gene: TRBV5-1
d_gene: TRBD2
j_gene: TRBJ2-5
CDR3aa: CASKGGVYQETQYF
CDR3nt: TGCGCCAGCAAGGGAGGGGTTTACCAAGAGACCCAGTACTTC

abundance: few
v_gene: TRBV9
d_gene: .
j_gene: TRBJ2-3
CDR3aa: CASSVEEGGPTDTQYF
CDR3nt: TGTGCCAGCAGCGTAGAGGAGGGGGGGCCGACAGATACGCAGTATTTT

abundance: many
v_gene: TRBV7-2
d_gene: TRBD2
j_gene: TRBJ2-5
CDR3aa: CASSGRSGGYQETQYF
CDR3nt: TGTGCCAGCAGCGGCCGTAGCGGGGGGTACCAAGAGACCCAGTACTTC

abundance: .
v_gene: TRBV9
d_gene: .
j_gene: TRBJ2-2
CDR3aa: CASSGGSLTGELFF
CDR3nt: TGTGCCAGCAGCGGGGGGAGTTTGACCGGGGAGCTGTTTTTT

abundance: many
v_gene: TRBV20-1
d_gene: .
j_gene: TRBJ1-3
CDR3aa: CSARDGGAFGNTIYF
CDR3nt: TGCAGTGCCAGGGACGGCGGGGCCTTTGGAAACACCATATATTTT

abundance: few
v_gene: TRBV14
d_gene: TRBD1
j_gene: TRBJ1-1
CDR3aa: CASSQDLGQGRGEAFF
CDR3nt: TGTGCCAGCAGCCAAGATCTTGGACAGGGCAGGGGTGAAGCTTTCTTT

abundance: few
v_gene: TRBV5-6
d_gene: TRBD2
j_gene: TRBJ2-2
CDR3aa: CASSWTSGGGELFF
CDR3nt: TGTGCCAGCAGCTGGACTAGCGGGGGCGGGGAGCTGTTTTTT

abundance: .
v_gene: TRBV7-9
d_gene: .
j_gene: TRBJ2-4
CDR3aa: CASSLPTKNIQYF
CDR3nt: TGTGCCAGCAGCCTCCCGACCAAAAACATTCAGTACTTC

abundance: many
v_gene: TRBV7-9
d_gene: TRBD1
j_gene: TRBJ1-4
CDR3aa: CASSILTGTQEKLFF
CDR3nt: TGTGCCAGCAGCATACTGACAGGGACGCAAGAAAAACTGTTTTTT

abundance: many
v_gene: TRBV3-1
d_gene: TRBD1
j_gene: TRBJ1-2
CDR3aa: CASSQATGGYGYTF
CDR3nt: TGTGCCAGCAGCCAAGCTACAGGGGGCTATGGCTACACCTTC

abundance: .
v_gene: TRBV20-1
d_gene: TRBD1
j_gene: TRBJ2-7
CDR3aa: CSARPRDRVYEQYF
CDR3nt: TGCAGTGCTAGACCCCGGGACAGGGTGTACGAGCAGTACTTC

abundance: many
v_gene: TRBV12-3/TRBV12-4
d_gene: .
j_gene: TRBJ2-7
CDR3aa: CASSLQGYEQYF
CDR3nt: TGTGCCAGCAGTCTTCAGGGCTACGAGCAGTACTTC

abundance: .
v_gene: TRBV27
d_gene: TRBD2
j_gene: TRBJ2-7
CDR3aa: CASSLRSSGGLGYEQYF
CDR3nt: TGTGCCAGCAGTTTACGTTCTAGCGGGGGTTTAGGCTACGAGCAGTACTTC

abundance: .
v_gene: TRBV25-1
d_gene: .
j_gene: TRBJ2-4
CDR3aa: CASSDHRISHIQYF
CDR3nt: TGTGCCAGCAGTGATCACAGGATCTCTCACATTCAGTACTTC

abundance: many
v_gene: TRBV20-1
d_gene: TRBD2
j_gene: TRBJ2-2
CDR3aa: CSATLAFANTGELFF
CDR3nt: TGCAGTGCTACACTAGCGTTCGCGAACACCGGGGAGCTGTTTTTT

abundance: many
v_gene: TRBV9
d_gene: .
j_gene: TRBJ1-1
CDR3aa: CASSVVSQTEAFF
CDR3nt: TGTGCCAGCAGCGTAGTATCCCAGACTGAAGCTTTCTTT

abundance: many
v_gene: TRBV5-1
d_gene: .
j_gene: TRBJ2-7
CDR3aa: CASSYGHLGAYEQYF
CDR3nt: TGCGCCAGCAGCTACGGACATTTAGGGGCCTACGAGCAGTACTTC